These T cell receptor beta chains were read from a single sample in a study of blood T cell repertoires in COVID-19. Clones were read by immunoSEQ multiplex PCR, and TCRdb kept only the in-frame ones, dropping some. The sample has about 410,000 clones, 85% to 90% seen once. The sample consisted of PBMCs or T cells enriched from blood (not recorded which). The source of these receptors is a woman younger than 45 who had recovered from COVID-19. The CDR3 runs from the conserved cysteine through the conserved F or W. The D gene is left open where the match is weak. Clone size is shown for a subset of rows, as once, few, many or a class of expanded clone.

J | D | V | length | size | CDR3 | DNA
TRBJ1-1 | TRBD1 | TRBV6-5 | 13 | - | CASSLTGASEAFF | TGTGCCAGCAGCTTGACAGGGGCATCTGAAGCTTTCTTT
TRBJ1-1 | - | TRBV28 | 17 | once | CASSLEWGLGVIAEAFF | TGTGCCAGCAGTTTGGAATGGGGGCTCGGGGTAATCGCTGAAGCTTTCTTT
TRBJ2-3 | - | TRBV9 | 12 | - | CASRGRTDTQYF | TGTGCCAGCAGGGGCAGGACAGATACGCAGTATTTT
TRBJ2-5 | TRBD2 | TRBV5-6 | 15 | - | CASSVRTSGEETQYF | TGTGCCAGCAGCGTCAGGACTAGCGGAGAAGAGACCCAGTACTTC
TRBJ2-2 | TRBD1 | TRBV3-1/TRBV3-2 | 14 | - | CASSRGQGAGELFF | TGTGCCAGCAGCCGCGGACAGGGGGCCGGGGAGCTGTTTTTT
TRBJ1-2 | TRBD1 | TRBV5-1 | 15 | - | CASSLVVGTGDGYTF | TGCGCCAGCAGCTTGGTGGTCGGGACAGGGGATGGCTACACCTTC
TRBJ1-2 | - | TRBV5-1 | 14 | - | CASSLAAGAGGYTF | TGCGCCAGCAGCTTGGCGGCTGGGGCTGGGGGCTACACCTTC
TRBJ1-6 | TRBD1 | TRBV27 | 14 | few | CASSPVQGGSPLHF | TGTGCCAGCAGCCCCGTCCAGGGGGGTTCACCCCTCCACTTT
TRBJ1-6 | - | TRBV11-2 | 16 | - | CASSLGQVANNSPLHF | TGTGCCAGCAGCTTAGGCCAGGTGGCGAATAATTCACCCCTCCACTTT
TRBJ1-5 | TRBD1 | TRBV19 | 14 | - | CASSQGGRNQPQHF | TGTGCCAGTAGTCAAGGGGGCCGGAATCAGCCCCAGCATTTT
TRBJ2-7 | TRBD1 | TRBV11-1 | 15 | - | CASSLDGTGVYEQYF | TGTGCCAGCAGCTTAGATGGGACAGGCGTATACGAGCAGTACTTC
TRBJ1-1 | - | TRBV5-1 | 16 | - | CASSWIQGPTATEAFF | TGCGCCAGCAGCTGGATACAGGGCCCCACCGCCACTGAAGCTTTCTTT
TRBJ1-1 | TRBD1 | TRBV3-1/TRBV3-2 | 13 | - | CASGPTGGTEAFF | TGTGCCAGCGGCCCTACAGGGGGCACTGAAGCTTTCTTT
TRBJ2-7 | TRBD2 | TRBV9 | 15 | once | CASSVGPSGGYEQYF | TGTGCCAGCAGCGTAGGTCCTAGCGGGGGCTACGAGCAGTACTTC
TRBJ1-4 | - | TRBV5-4 | 16 | - | CASSLSGAATNEKLFF | TGTGCCAGCAGCTTATCAGGGGCAGCAACTAATGAAAAACTGTTTTTT
TRBJ2-3 | TRBD2 | TRBV7-2 | 17 | - | CASSSLAGGRDTDTQYF | TGTGCCAGCAGTTCTCTAGCGGGGGGGAGGGATACAGATACGCAGTATTTT
TRBJ2-7 | TRBD2 | TRBV5-1 | 15 | - | CASSPWASGIHEQYF | TGCGCCAGCTCTCCCTGGGCTAGCGGGATCCACGAGCAGTACTTC
TRBJ1-5 | TRBD1 | TRBV2 | 14 | - | CASSDRQGTQPQHF | TGTGCCAGCAGTGACAGACAGGGAACTCAGCCCCAGCATTTT
TRBJ1-3 | TRBD1 | TRBV30 | 16 | - | CAWGTGVTFSGNTIYF | TGTGCCTGGGGAACAGGGGTAACCTTCTCTGGAAACACCATATATTTT
TRBJ1-1 | - | TRBV7-9 | 17 | - | CASSLAGAGSSNTEAFF | TGTGCCAGCAGCTTAGCGGGCGCCGGGAGCTCGAACACTGAAGCTTTCTTT